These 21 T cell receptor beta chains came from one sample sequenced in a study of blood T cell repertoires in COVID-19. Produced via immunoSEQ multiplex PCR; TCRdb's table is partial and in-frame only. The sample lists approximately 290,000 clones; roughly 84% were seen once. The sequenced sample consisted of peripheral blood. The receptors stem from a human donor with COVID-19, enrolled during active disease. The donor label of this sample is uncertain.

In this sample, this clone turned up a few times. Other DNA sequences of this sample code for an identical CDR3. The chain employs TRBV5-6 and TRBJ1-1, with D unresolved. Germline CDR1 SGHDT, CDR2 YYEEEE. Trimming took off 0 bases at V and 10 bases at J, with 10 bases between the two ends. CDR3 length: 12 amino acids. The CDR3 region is CASSLAGVGAFF. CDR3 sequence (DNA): TGTGCCAGCAGCTTGGCCGGGGTGGGAGCTTTCTTT.

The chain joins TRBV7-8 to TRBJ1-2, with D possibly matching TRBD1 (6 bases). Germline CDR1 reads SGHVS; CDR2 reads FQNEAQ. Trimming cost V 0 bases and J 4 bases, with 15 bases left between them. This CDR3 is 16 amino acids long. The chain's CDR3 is CASSLALNQGSYGYTF. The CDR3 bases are TGTGCCAGCAGCTTAGCGCTAAACCAGGGGAGCTATGGCTACACCTTC.

The CDR3 spells CSAGTAYEQYF. CDR3 nucleotides: TGCAGTGCCGGGACAGCCTACGAGCAGTACTTC. The chain carries TRBV20-1 and TRBJ2-7, with 7 bases aligning to TRBD1. V lost 6 bases to trimming and J lost 2 bases; unmatched junction nucleotides: 1. CDR1 DFQATT and CDR2 SNEGSKA come from the germline V gene (reference sequence). The CDR3 runs 11 residues.

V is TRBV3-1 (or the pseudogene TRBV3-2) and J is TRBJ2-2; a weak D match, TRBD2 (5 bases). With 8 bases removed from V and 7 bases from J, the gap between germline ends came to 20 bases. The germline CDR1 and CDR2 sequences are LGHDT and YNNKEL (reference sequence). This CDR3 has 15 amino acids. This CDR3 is CASRSGLGAIGELFF. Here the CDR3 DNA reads TGTGCCAGCCGTTCGGGTTTGGGAGCTATCGGGGAGCTGTTTTTT.

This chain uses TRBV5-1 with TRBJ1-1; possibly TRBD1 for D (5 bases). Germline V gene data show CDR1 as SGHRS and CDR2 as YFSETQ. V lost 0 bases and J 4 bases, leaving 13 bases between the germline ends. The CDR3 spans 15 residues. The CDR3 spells CASSLAGVEGTEAFF. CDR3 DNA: TGCGCCAGCAGCTTGGCGGGGGTTGAGGGCACTGAAGCTTTCTTT. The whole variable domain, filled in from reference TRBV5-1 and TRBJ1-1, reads KAGVTQTPRYLIKTRGQQVTLSCSPISGHRSVSWYQQTPGQGLQFLFEYFSETQRNKGNFPGRFSGRQFSNSRSEMNVSTLELGDSALYLCASSLAGVEGTEAFFGQGTRLTVV.

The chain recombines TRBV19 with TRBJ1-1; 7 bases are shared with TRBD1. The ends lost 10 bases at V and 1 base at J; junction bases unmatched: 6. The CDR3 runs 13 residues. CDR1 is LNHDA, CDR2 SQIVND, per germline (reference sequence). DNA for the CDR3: TGTGCCACCTCCGGGACAGCGAACACTGAAGCTTTCTTT. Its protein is CATSGTANTEAFF.

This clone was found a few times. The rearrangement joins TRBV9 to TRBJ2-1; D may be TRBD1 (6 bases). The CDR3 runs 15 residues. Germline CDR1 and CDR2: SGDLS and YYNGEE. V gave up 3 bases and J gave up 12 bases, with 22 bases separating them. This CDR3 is CASSAQDWTESSQFF. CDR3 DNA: TGTGCCAGCAGCGCCCAGGATTGGACAGAGTCTTCGCAGTTCTTC.

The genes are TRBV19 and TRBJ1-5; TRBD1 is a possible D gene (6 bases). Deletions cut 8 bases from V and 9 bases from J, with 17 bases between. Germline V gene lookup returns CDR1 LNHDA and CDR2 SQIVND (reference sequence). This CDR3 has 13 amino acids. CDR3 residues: CASGEGGHRPQHF. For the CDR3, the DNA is TGTGCCAGTGGGGAGGGGGGACATCGGCCCCAGCATTTT. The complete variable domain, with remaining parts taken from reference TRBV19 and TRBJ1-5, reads DGGITQSPKYLFRKEGQNVTLSCEQNLNHDAMYWYRQDPGQGLRLIYYSQIVNDFQKGDIAEGYSVSREKKESFPLTVTSAQKNPTAFYLCASGEGGHRPQHFGDGTRLSIL.

The CDR3 loop is CASSLETGYNSPLHF. The CDR3 bases are TGTGCCAGCAGTTTGGAGACAGGGTATAATTCACCCCTCCACTTT. The chain recombines TRBV28 with TRBJ1-6, with 7 nucleotides matching TRBD1. The CDR3 extends over 15 amino acids. V lost 3 bases, J lost 4 bases, and 3 bases stayed unmatched. Per germline, CDR1 MDHEN and CDR2 SYDVKM.

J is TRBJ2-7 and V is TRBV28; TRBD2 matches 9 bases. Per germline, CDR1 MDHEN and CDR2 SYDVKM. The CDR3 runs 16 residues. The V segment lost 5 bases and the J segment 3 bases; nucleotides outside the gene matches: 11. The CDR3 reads CASSPPTLAGIYEQYF. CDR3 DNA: TGTGCCAGCAGTCCCCCGACTCTAGCGGGGATCTACGAGCAGTACTTC.

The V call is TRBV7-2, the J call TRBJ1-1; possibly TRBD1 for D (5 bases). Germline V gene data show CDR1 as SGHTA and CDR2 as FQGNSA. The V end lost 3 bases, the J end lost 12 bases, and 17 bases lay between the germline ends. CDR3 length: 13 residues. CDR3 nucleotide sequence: TGTGCCAGCAGCTTTCGCGGGACGATGGTAACTTTCTTT. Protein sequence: CASSFRGTMVTFF. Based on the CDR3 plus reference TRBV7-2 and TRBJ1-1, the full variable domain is GAGVSQSPSNKVTEKGKDVELRCDPISGHTALYWYRQSLGQGLEFLIYFQGNSAPDKSGLPSDRFSAERTGGSVSTLTIQRTQQEDSAVYLCASSFRGTMVTFFGQGTRLTVV.

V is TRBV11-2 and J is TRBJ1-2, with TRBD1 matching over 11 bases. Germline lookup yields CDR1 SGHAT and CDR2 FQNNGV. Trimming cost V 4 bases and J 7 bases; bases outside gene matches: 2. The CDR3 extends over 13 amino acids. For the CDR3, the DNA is TGTGCCAGCAGCTCGGGACAGGGGGGTGGCTACACCTTC. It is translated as CASSSGQGGGYTF. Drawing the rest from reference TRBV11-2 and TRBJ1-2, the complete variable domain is EAGVAQSPRYKIIEKRQSVAFWCNPISGHATLYWYQQILGQGPKLLIQFQNNGVVDDSQLPKDRFSAERLKGVDSTLKIQPAKLEDSAVYLCASSSGQGGGYTFGSGTRLTVV.

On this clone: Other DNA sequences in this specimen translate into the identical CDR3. The CDR3 reads CAISGGTGSYEQYF. CDR3 bases: TGTGCCATCAGCGGGGGGACAGGTTCCTACGAGCAGTACTTC. The rearrangement links TRBV10-3 to TRBJ2-7; the D gene is possibly TRBD1 (8 bases). CDR1 and CDR2 from the germline V gene are ENHRY and SYGVKD. This CDR3 has 14 residues. The V end lost 6 bases, the J end lost 1 base, and 13 bases lay between the germline ends.

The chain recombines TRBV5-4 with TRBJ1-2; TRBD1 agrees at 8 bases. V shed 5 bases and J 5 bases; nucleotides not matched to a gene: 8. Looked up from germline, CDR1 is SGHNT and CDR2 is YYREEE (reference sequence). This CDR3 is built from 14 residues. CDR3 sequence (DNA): TGTGCCAGCAGTTACGACAGGGGCGAGTATGGCTACACCTTC. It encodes CASSYDRGEYGYTF. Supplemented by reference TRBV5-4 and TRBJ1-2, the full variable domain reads ETGVTQSPTHLIKTRGQQVTLRCSSQSGHNTVSWYQQALGQGPQFIFQYYREEENGRGNFPPRFSGLQFPNYSSELNVNALELDDSALYLCASSYDRGEYGYTFGSGTRLTVV.

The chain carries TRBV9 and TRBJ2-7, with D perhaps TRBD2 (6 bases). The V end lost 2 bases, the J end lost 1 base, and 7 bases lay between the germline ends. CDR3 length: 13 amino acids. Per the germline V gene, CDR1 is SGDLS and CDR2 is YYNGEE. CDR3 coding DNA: TGTGCCAGCAGCGTCGGGACTTCCTACGAGCAGTACTTC. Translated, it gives CASSVGTSYEQYF.

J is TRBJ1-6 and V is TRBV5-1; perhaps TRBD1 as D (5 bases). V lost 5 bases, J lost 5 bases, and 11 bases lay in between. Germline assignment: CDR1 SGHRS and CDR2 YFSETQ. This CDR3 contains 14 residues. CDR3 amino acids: CASRLGLNNSPLHF. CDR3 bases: TGCGCCAGCAGGCTGGGACTTAATAATTCACCCCTCCACTTT.

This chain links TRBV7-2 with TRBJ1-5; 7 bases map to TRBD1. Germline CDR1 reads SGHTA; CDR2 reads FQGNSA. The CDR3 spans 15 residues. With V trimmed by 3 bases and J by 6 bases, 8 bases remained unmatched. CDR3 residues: CASSLGQPGLQPQHF. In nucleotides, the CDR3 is TGTGCCAGCAGCTTGGGACAGCCCGGGCTTCAGCCCCAGCATTTT. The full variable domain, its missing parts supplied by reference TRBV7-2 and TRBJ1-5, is GAGVSQSPSNKVTEKGKDVELRCDPISGHTALYWYRQSLGQGLEFLIYFQGNSAPDKSGLPSDRFSAERTGGSVSTLTIQRTQQEDSAVYLCASSLGQPGLQPQHFGDGTRLSIL.

CDR3 region: CASSLGREVPLHF. Here the CDR3 DNA reads TGTGCCAGCAGTTTAGGCAGGGAGGTGCCCCTCCACTTT. The rearrangement uses TRBV12-3 or TRBV12-4 and TRBJ1-6; tentatively, D is TRBD1 (5 bases). The CDR3 is 13 residues long. Trimming removed 1 base at V and 13 bases at J, with 11 bases between.

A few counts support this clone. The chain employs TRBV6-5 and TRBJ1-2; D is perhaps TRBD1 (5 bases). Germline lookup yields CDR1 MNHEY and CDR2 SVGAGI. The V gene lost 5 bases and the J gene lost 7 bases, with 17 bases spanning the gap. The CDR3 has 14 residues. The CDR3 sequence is CASSPSRWQGGYTF. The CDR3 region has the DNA TGTGCCAGCAGTCCAAGCCGGTGGCAGGGTGGCTACACCTTC.

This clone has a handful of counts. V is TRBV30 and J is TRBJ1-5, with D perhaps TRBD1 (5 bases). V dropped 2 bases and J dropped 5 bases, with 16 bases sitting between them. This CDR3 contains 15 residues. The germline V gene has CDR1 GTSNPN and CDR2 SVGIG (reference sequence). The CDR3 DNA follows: TGTGCCTGGAGTCAGAAAGGGACTCAGGATCAGCCCCAGCATTTT. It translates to CAWSQKGTQDQPQHF.

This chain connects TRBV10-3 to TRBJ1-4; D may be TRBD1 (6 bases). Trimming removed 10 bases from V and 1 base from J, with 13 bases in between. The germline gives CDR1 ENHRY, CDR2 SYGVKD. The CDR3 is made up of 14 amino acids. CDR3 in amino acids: CATRQALTNEKLFF. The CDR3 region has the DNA TGTGCCACCCGACAGGCTCTAACTAATGAAAAACTGTTTTTT.